A single sample gave rise to the 24 T cell receptor beta chains below, sequenced in a study of T cell responses to AZD1222 COVID-19 vaccine. Clones were read by immunoSEQ multiplex PCR, and TCRdb kept only the in-frame ones, dropping some. The table has 100,000 to 150,000 clones, about 89% seen once. The sample in question was peripheral blood, obtained on day 0 of AZD1222 vaccination. These receptors all stem from an adult in good health.

This chain connects TRBV27 to TRBJ2-7; 9 bases match TRBD2. The J segment lost 2 bases and the V segment lost 2 bases, leaving 7 bases of the junction unmatched. This CDR3 comprises 16 residues. The V gene's germline CDR1 is MNHEY and CDR2 SMNVEV (reference sequence). DNA of the CDR3: TGTGCCAGCAGTTTAACCCGGACTAGCGCAACCTACGAGCAGTACTTC. Translation gives CASSLTRTSATYEQYF.

CDR3 sequence reads: CASSQFYDRGKNTEAFF. Here the CDR3 DNA reads TGTGCCAGCAGCCAATTCTACGACAGGGGGAAGAACACTGAAGCTTTCTTT. The rearrangement links TRBV3-1 (or the pseudogene TRBV3-2) to TRBJ1-1; 9 bases fit TRBD1. V was clipped by 2 bases and J by 1 base; unmatched bases: 8. This CDR3 has 17 amino acids. The germline V gene has CDR1 LGHDT and CDR2 YNNKEL (reference sequence).

This chain uses TRBV5-1 with TRBJ1-1; D not certain. V lost 1 base and J lost 5, with 15 bases in between. The CDR3 runs 15 residues. Per the germline V gene, CDR1 is SGHRS and CDR2 is YFSETQ. The CDR3 loop reads CASSLKSPTGTEAFF. In DNA form, the CDR3 reads TGCGCCAGCAGCTTGAAAAGCCCAACGGGGACTGAAGCTTTCTTT.

This chain connects TRBV5-1 to TRBJ1-3; 7 nucleotides line up with TRBD1. The CDR3 runs 16 residues. The trim removed 3 bases at V and 0 bases at J, leaving 6 bases unmatched. Germline CDR1 reads SGHRS; CDR2 reads YFSETQ. In nucleotides, the CDR3 is TGCGCCAGCAGCTGGGGACAGATCCTCTCTGGAAACACCATATATTTT. It specifies CASSWGQILSGNTIYF. Looking up the rest from reference TRBV5-1 and TRBJ1-3 gives the full variable domain: KAGVTQTPRYLIKTRGQQVTLSCSPISGHRSVSWYQQTPGQGLQFLFEYFSETQRNKGNFPGRFSGRQFSNSRSEMNVSTLELGDSALYLCASSWGQILSGNTIYFGEGSWLTVV.

The chain links TRBV7-9 to TRBJ2-7; D is unclear. Trimming shortened V by 5 bases and J by 2 bases, and 13 bases separated the two germline ends. The germline CDR1 and CDR2 sequences are SEHNR and FQNEAQ (reference sequence). The CDR3 spans 14 residues. This CDR3 reads CASSQAGAAYEQYF. CDR3 sequence (DNA): TGTGCCAGCAGCCAAGCAGGTGCCGCCTACGAGCAGTACTTC.

The V and J genes are TRBV7-2 and TRBJ2-1, with 7 nucleotides matching TRBD1. CDR3 length: 15 residues. The ends lost 3 bases at V and 6 bases at J; junction bases unmatched: 8. Germline V CDR1 and CDR2: SGHTA, FQGNSA. The CDR3 sequence: CASSFRDSGSNEQFF. The DNA of the CDR3 is TGTGCCAGCAGCTTCCGGGACAGCGGCAGCAATGAGCAGTTCTTC.

This rearrangement joins TRBV5-4 to TRBJ2-2, with TRBD1 matching over 7 bases. The CDR3 consists of 15 residues. Germline trimming cut 4 bases from V and 3 bases from J; bases unmatched to any gene: 6. Germline V gene data show CDR1 as SGHNT and CDR2 as YYREEE (reference sequence). CDR3 coding DNA: TGTGCCAGCAGCGTCCCGGGACAGTACACCGGGGAGCTGTTTTTT. Its translation: CASSVPGQYTGELFF.

The chain joins TRBV11-1 to TRBJ1-5, with unresolved D. This CDR3 region has 14 residues. Germline lookup yields CDR1 SGHAT and CDR2 FQDESV (reference sequence). Trimming left V 8 bases short and J 3 bases short, with 14 bases between. CDR3 sequence (DNA): TGTGCCAGCTCGCCGGGCGGCCTCAATCAGCCCCAGCATTTT. Amino acids: CASSPGGLNQPQHF.

As concerns this clone: Other nucleotide sequences in the sample specify the same CDR3. The V and J genes are TRBV2 and TRBJ1-4; the match to TRBD1 covers 7 bases. CDR3 size: 14 residues. V lost 6 bases, J lost 2 bases, and 3 bases stayed unmatched. CDR1 and CDR2 from the germline V gene are SNHLY and FYNNEI. The CDR3 bases are TGTGCCAGCAGAGACAGGGCGACTAATGAAAAACTGTTTTTT. It specifies CASRDRATNEKLFF.

The J gene is TRBJ1-2, the V gene TRBV4-1; D ambiguous. This CDR3 comprises 15 residues. Trimming took off 0 bases at V and 8 bases at J, with 16 bases between the two ends. CDR1 and CDR2 from the germline V gene are MGHRA and YSYEKL. The CDR3 loop reads CASSQEFQAPEGYTF. The CDR3 DNA reads as TGCGCCAGCAGCCAAGAGTTCCAGGCACCCGAAGGCTACACCTTC.

J is TRBJ2-3 and V is TRBV5-1, with a tentative D call TRBD2 (7 bases). This CDR3 contains 15 residues. Trimming pared 0 bases from V and 4 bases from J, leaving 12 bases between. CDR1 is SGHRS, CDR2 YFSETQ, per germline. In DNA form, the CDR3 reads TGCGCCAGCAGCTTGGATGGGGGGGCTGCAGATACGCAGTATTTT. Translation gives CASSLDGGAADTQYF.

Turning to this clone: This sample includes further DNA sequences coding for the same CDR3. The V gene is TRBV19, the J gene TRBJ2-2; either TRBD1 or TRBD2 may supply D (7 bases each). Germline assignment: CDR1 LNHDA and CDR2 SQIVND (reference sequence). Trimming removed 3 bases at V and 0 bases at J, with 11 bases between. The CDR3 covers 16 residues. CDR3 region: CASSIGGTANTGELFF. In DNA, the CDR3 is TGTGCCAGTAGTATCGGGGGGACAGCGAACACCGGGGAGCTGTTTTTT.

The chain is built from TRBV12-3 or TRBV12-4 and TRBJ2-7, with 10 bases fitting TRBD1. This CDR3 comprises 13 residues. V lost 7 bases and J lost 5; bases outside the gene matches: 5. In nucleotides, the CDR3 is TGTGCCAGCAAGGGACAGGGGAGGAACGAGCAGTACTTC. This codes for CASKGQGRNEQYF.

V is TRBV25-1 and J is TRBJ1-1, with TRBD1 as a possible D gene (5 bases). The V end was cut by 8 bases, the J end by 1 base, with 5 bases between. This CDR3 is built from 11 residues. Germline lookup yields CDR1 MGHDK and CDR2 SYGVNS. CDR3 region: CASQGNTEAFF. CDR3 nucleotides: TGTGCCAGCCAGGGGAACACTGAAGCTTTCTTT.

The rearrangement links TRBV5-6 to TRBJ1-5; TRBD1 matches at 7 bases. The CDR3 covers 17 residues. Germline V lookup: CDR1 SGHDT, CDR2 YYEEEE. V lost 4 bases to trimming and J lost 3 bases; unmatched junction nucleotides: 13. The CDR3 bases are TGTGCCAGCAGCCGCTCGACAGGGAAGAGGGCCAATCAGCCCCAGCATTTT. This gives the protein CASSRSTGKRANQPQHF.

V is TRBV3-1 (or the pseudogene TRBV3-2) and J is TRBJ2-2; no firm D call. The germline V gene encodes CDR1 LGHDT and CDR2 YNNKEL (reference sequence). The CDR3 is 14 residues long. The V gene lost 1 base and the J gene lost 3 bases, with 6 bases spanning the gap. CDR3 residues: CASSQAPDTGELFF. Written as DNA, the CDR3 is TGTGCCAGCAGCCAAGCCCCCGACACCGGGGAGCTGTTTTTT.

This chain connects TRBV19 to TRBJ2-7; TRBD2 agrees at 10 bases. From germline, CDR1 is LNHDA and CDR2 SQIVND (reference sequence). Trimming at V came to 1 base and at J to 5 bases, leaving 8 bases not matched to a gene. There are 16 residues in the CDR3. CDR3 bases: TGTGCCAGTAGTATAGTCGAGCGGGAGGGCAGGAACGAGCAGTACTTC. Amino acid sequence: CASSIVEREGRNEQYF.

The chain combines TRBV19 with TRBJ1-5, with unresolved D. Per germline, CDR1 LNHDA and CDR2 SQIVND (reference sequence). The CDR3 is 15 residues long. The germline V and J ends were trimmed by 0 bases and 2 bases, with 8 bases remaining between them. CDR3 loop: CASSIEGFGNQPQHF. The CDR3 coding sequence is TGTGCCAGTAGTATAGAAGGGTTTGGCAATCAGCCCCAGCATTTT.

The chain combines TRBV7-8 with TRBJ2-5; TRBD1 matches at 7 bases. CDR1 SGHVS and CDR2 FQNEAQ come from the germline V gene. There are 14 residues in the CDR3. V lost 0 bases, J lost 5 bases, and 3 bases stayed unmatched. The DNA for the CDR3 is TGTGCCAGCAGCTTAGCTGGCAGGGGGGAGACCCAGTACTTC. Amino acids: CASSLAGRGETQYF.

This chain uses TRBV2 with TRBJ1-2; TRBD1 matches 7 bases. Trimming cost V 8 bases and J 3 bases; bases outside gene matches: 6. The germline V gene has CDR1 SNHLY and CDR2 FYNNEI. The CDR3 runs to 13 residues. CDR3 nucleotide sequence: TGTGCCAGCCGCATCGGGACAGACTATGGCTACACCTTC. Encoded protein: CASRIGTDYGYTF.

CDR3: CASSIDNTALGQPQHF. CDR3 nucleotides: TGTGCCAGTAGTATAGATAATACAGCCTTAGGTCAGCCCCAGCATTTT. The rearrangement links TRBV19 to TRBJ1-5; D is undetermined. V lost 0 bases to trimming and J lost 6 bases, with 15 bases between them. Germline assignment: CDR1 LNHDA and CDR2 SQIVND (reference sequence). The CDR3 loop spans 16 amino acids.

The V call is TRBV6-5, the J call TRBJ1-1; a weak D match, TRBD1 (5 bases). CDR3 length equals 16 residues. V was clipped by 0 bases and J by 8 bases, with 19 bases between them. Germline V gives CDR1 MNHEY, CDR2 SVGAGI. The CDR3: CASSYSAWQGRYEAFF. Here the CDR3 DNA reads TGTGCCAGCAGTTACTCAGCATGGCAGGGAAGGTACGAAGCTTTCTTT.

This chain links TRBV5-6 with TRBJ1-1; D uncertain. Trimming stripped 4 bases from V and 8 bases from J, with 9 bases between. The germline V gene encodes CDR1 SGHDT and CDR2 YYEEEE. This CDR3 has 11 amino acids. CDR3 coding DNA: TGTGCCAGCAGCCGAGTGGGAGAAGCTTTCTTT. This sequence encodes CASSRVGEAFF.

A single count supports this clone. V and J are TRBV6-5 and TRBJ1-6, with D unresolved. Trimming took 6 bases from V and 4 from J, leaving 7 bases between them. Germline lookup yields CDR1 MNHEY and CDR2 SVGAGI. This CDR3 has 13 amino acids. The DNA of the CDR3 is TGTGCCAGCAGAGGCAGATATAATTCACCCCTCCACTTT. Translating gives CASRGRYNSPLHF.